Included here is one TCR beta chain sequence, with context. The target of this receptor is not known. Base qualities are not recorded, but no much larger clone differs from it by a single base. This specimen comes from a study of blood T cell repertoires in COVID-19 (dated by TCRdb to between 2020 and 2021). Background on the whole study: Collaborator samples came from the United States, Italy and Spain and covered acute and convalescent phases of COVID-19. Samples were obtained from the ongoing ImmuneRACE study (first 160 participants) and from 1,200 or so subjects provided by 6 global collaborators. The material from the prospective study consisted of cDNA or gDNA derived from T cells, B-cell-depleted T cells, or PBMCs. Nearly every sample came with metadata listing a de-identified subject ID, COVID-19 status, age in years and sex. Deeply sampled blood TCRbeta repertoires from subjects exposed to, actively infected with, or recovered from COVID-19 were included in the dataset. A freely available public database, intended as a resource for researchers studying the immune response to SARS-CoV-2, is where the repertoires were released. Where available, HLA class I and class II types were obtained from metadata supplied by the sample provider rather than from assay-based typing.

TCRbeta CDR3 regions were amplified from genomic DNA using the immunoSEQ Assay, a bias-controlled multiplex PCR. Concerning the study's data processing: The number of nucleated cells in each sample was estimated from the amplification of reference gene primers within the assay. To quantify the absolute abundance of each unique TCRbeta CDR3 rearrangement, sequence reads were collapsed and filtered. For each sample, productive Simpson clonality was calculated as the square root of Simpson's diversity index over productive rearrangements. Entries here come from immuneACCESS through TCRdb and include only in-frame sequences with V and J called. Some clones fail to appear in such tables; in the studies checked, an unresolved V gene covers under half of the shortfall, and the cause of the remainder is unknown. V and J calls and clone size are as listed in that table; D and trimming were resolved from the DNA. The sample records fewer than 200,000 clones, around 80% of which are singletons. Of the sample, roughly 17% is held by the ten largest clones.

The research as a whole found: How much clinical and demographic metadata was included differed by source and by participant, and the metadata was provided uncurated.

The CDR3, cysteine through phenylalanine, is 15 amino acids long. Of the read, only the CDR3 DNA is kept; its 45 bases are in frame from base 1. Trimming takes 5 bases from V and 1 base from J, and the germline ends sit 14 bases apart. CDR1 SGHTA and CDR2 FQGTGA were looked up in the germline V gene. Participants in the prospective study were aged roughly 18 to 95 years, lived in 20 to 30 United States geographic areas, and enrolled through a virtual design. Cohort assignment in the prospective study relied on participant-reported clinical history from a screening survey and a study questionnaire. For ImmuneRACE Cohort 3, a participant was defined as recovered based on two consecutive negative NP/OP PCR tests, clearance by a healthcare professional, or resolution of symptoms. In the prospective study, mobile phlebotomists collected whole blood, serum and a nasopharyngeal or oropharyngeal swab from each participant. Over a roughly two-month period, participants in the prospective study had the option of providing additional blood draws and questionnaires. Blood samples from the prospective study were shipped frozen or at room temperature prior to DNA extraction.

This receptor was identified in a woman aged 50 to 65 who had recovered from COVID-19. Input material: PBMCs or T cells enriched from blood (not recorded which). The chain uses TRBV7-3 and TRBJ1-1; no D segment can be confidently identified. The base sequence is TGTGCCAGCAGCCCAAAACCGGGAGCGAACACTGAAGCTTTCTTT. Translated, this gives CASSPKPGANTEAFF.